The source of this T cell receptor beta chain is a study of early T cells in non-severe SARS-CoV-2 infection. Each CDR3 protein is one row after TCRdb ran MiXCR on the 5' RACE reads. The sample includes roughly 57,000 distinct CDR3 sequences, around 12% of them seen just once. A few counts support this clonotype. Germline CDR1 SNHLY, CDR2 FYNNEI. The J segment lost 6 bases and the V segment lost 6 bases, leaving 2 bases of the junction unmatched. This CDR3 comprises 12 residues. The origin of this receptor is an adult who was a healthcare worker with PCR-confirmed SARS-CoV-2 infection or an uninfected control (not recorded which). V is TRBV2 and J is TRBJ2-7; TRBD1 matches 10 bases. The source was whole blood, collected at baseline. CDR3 nucleotide sequence: TGTGCCAGCAGCGGGGACAGGGGCGAGCAGTACTTC. Its protein is CASSGDRGEQYF.